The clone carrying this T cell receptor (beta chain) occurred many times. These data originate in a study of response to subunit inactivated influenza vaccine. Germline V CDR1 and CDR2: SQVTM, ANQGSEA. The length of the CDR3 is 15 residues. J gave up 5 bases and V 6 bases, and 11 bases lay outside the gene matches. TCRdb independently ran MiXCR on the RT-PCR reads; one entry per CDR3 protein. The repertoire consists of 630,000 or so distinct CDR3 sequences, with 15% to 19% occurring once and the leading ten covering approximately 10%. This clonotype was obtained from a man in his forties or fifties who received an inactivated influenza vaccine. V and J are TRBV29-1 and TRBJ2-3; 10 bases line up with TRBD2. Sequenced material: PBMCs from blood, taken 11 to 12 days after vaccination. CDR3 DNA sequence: TGCAGCGTCCCTGGGCCTAGCGGGAGAGTAGATACGCAGTATTTT. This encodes CSVPGPSGRVDTQYF.